These T cell receptor beta chains were read from a single sample in a study of blood T cell repertoires in COVID-19. Profiling relied on immunoSEQ multiplex PCR, and the TCRdb table lists in-frame clones only, not all of them. The data contain under 350,000 clones, roughly 85% of them singletons. Sequencing was carried out using peripheral blood. Receptor source: a woman aged 45-60 years who had recovered from COVID-19. The conserved cysteine and the conserved F or W are not part of the CDR3 here. Fields, in order: clone size, J gene, V gene, CDR3 protein. Size is stated for part of the rows, as once, few or many counts, or as a class when the clone is expanded.

NA TRBJ1-1 TRBV4-1 ASSQDPATQGREAF
NA TRBJ2-5 TRBV7-9 ASSPYPGEKETQY
NA TRBJ1-1 TRBV11-2 ASKNQGEGAEAF
NA TRBJ2-7 TRBV25-1 ASSAGAGAQY
NA TRBJ2-1 TRBV15 ATRSGNYNEQF
NA TRBJ1-1 TRBV6-5 ASSYSPGPTEAF
NA TRBJ2-1 TRBV18 ASSPGTGTTSYNEQF
NA TRBJ2-7 TRBV4-3 ASSQTGVRDEQY
NA TRBJ2-3 TRBV9 ASSVEGASTDTQY
NA TRBJ1-2 TRBV7-9 ASSQTGLRPNYGYT
NA TRBJ1-6 TRBV13 ASSRRPGSYNNSPLH
NA TRBJ1-3 TRBV2 ASSDEGVPRTIY
NA TRBJ2-7 TRBV2 ASTQTSGDTRQY
NA TRBJ2-7 TRBV6-4 ASSDYRAGSSYEQY
few TRBJ2-5 TRBV10-3 AISRTSGGASQETQY
NA TRBJ2-7 TRBV27 ASSLVAGGSHEQY
few TRBJ1-1 TRBV4-2 ASSQATPETVMNTEAF
NA TRBJ2-7 TRBV7-8 ASSSRVSGSSYEQY
NA TRBJ2-4 TRBV3-1/TRBV3-2 ASFRQGEEAKNIQY
NA TRBJ2-7 TRBV4-1 ASSQVLAGETYEQY
NA TRBJ2-1 TRBV19 ASSIGGTGGYNEQF
few TRBJ2-3 TRBV7-2 ASTEGRGRAFSVTQY
medium-sized TRBJ2-5 TRBV6-2/TRBV6-3 ASSYSLETGGFEETQY
NA TRBJ2-7 TRBV11-2 ASSLDVREGLGEQY
NA TRBJ2-7 TRBV5-4 ASSSGGSVPSESYEQY
once TRBJ2-2 TRBV7-2 ASSLGMWLTGELF
NA TRBJ2-5 TRBV7-3 ASSRDRGQTQY
once TRBJ1-1 TRBV25-1 ASSASDTPNTEAF
NA TRBJ2-5 TRBV4-2 ASSQGLAGRSQY
NA TRBJ1-1 TRBV24-1 ATSDPYAGSEAF